The present T cell receptor beta chain was sequenced within a study of blood T cell repertoires in COVID-19. This CDR3 contains 14 residues. Trimming at V came to 6 bases and at J to 6 bases, leaving 9 bases not matched to a gene. The germline CDR1 and CDR2 sequences are MNHEY and SVGAGI. The repertoire was sequenced with immunoSEQ multiplex PCR; TCRdb's copy has only in-frame clones and lacks some. The table has under 60,000 clones, 77% seen once; the top ten hold 20%. The receptor was isolated from a human donor with active or convalescent COVID-19. The donor label of this sample is uncertain. V and J are TRBV6-5 and TRBJ2-3, with 7 bases lining up with TRBD2. The sequencing input was peripheral blood. In DNA, the CDR3 is TGTGCCAGCAGGCGGACTAGGAACGGGGATACGCAGTATTTT. Amino acid sequence: CASRRTRNGDTQYF.